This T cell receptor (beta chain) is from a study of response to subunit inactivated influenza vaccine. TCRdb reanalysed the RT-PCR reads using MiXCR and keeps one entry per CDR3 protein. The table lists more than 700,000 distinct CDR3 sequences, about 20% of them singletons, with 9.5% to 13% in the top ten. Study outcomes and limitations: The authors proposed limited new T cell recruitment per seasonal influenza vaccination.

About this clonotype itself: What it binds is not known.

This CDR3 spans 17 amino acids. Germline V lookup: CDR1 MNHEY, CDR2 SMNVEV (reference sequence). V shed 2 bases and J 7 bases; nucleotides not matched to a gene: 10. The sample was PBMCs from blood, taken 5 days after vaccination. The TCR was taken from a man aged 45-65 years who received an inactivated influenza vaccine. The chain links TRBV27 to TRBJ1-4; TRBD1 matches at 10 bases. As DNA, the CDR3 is TGTGCCAGCAGTTTAAGTACTCGACAGGGGGCGGTTGAAAAACTGTTTTTT. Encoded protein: CASSLSTRQGAVEKLFF. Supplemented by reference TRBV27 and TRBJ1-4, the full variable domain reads EAQVTQNPRYLITVTGKKLTVTCSQNMNHEYMSWYRQDPGLGLRQIYYSMNVEVTDKGDVPEGYKVSRKEKRNFPLILESPSPNQTSLYFCASSLSTRQGAVEKLFFGSGTQLSVL.